Below, 26 T cell receptor beta chains from the same sample are listed, as sequenced in a study of blood T cell repertoires in COVID-19. Generated by immunoSEQ multiplex PCR, the TCRdb table keeps only in-frame clones and is missing some. The table has around 200,000 clones, approximately 90% seen once. The sample comprised peripheral blood. Receptor source: a man aged 50-60 years with acute or convalescent COVID-19.

The chain recombines TRBV11-3 with TRBJ1-1; possibly TRBD1 for D (6 bases). Per germline, CDR1 SGHNT and CDR2 YENEEA. With 5 bases removed from V and 4 bases from J, the gap between germline ends came to 14 bases. The CDR3 sequence is 14 residues long. This CDR3 reads CASSPTGQTTEAFF. DNA of the CDR3: TGTGCCAGCAGCCCTACCGGACAGACCACTGAAGCTTTCTTT.

CDR3 protein: CASSERQNSYEQYF. The CDR3 bases are TGCGCCAGCAGTGAGAGACAGAACTCCTACGAGCAGTACTTC. The rearrangement joins TRBV10-1 to TRBJ2-7; perhaps TRBD1 as D (5 bases). This CDR3 has 14 amino acids. CDR1 is WNHNN and CDR2 is SYGVQD in the germline V gene (reference sequence). The V end was cut by 2 bases, the J end by 0 bases, with 8 bases between.

The chain joins TRBV6-6 to TRBJ1-3; perhaps TRBD1 as D (5 bases). V was cut by 7 bases and J by 3 bases, with 13 bases left in between. Germline lookup yields CDR1 MNHNY and CDR2 SVGAGI (reference sequence). The length of the CDR3 is 14 residues. The CDR3 DNA follows: TGTGCCAGCACCACCGGGACTATTGGAAACACCATATATTTT. Its protein is CASTTGTIGNTIYF.

The chain employs TRBV12-5 and TRBJ2-7; tentative D call: TRBD1 (5 bases). V was clipped by 5 bases and J by 0 bases, with 17 bases between them. Germline CDR1 is LGHNT and CDR2 is FRNRAP. The CDR3 runs 16 residues. The CDR3 region has the DNA TGTGCTAGTGGTCCCCCGACAGCCTTACCCTCCTACGAGCAGTACTTC. Translating gives CASGPPTALPSYEQYF. Full variable domain (rest looked up from reference TRBV12-5 and TRBJ2-7): DARVTQTPRHKVTEMGQEVTMRCQPILGHNTVFWYRQTMMQGLELLAYFRNRAPLDDSGMPKDRFSAEMPDATLATLKIQPSEPRDSAVYFCASGPPTALPSYEQYFGPGTRLTVT.

The J gene is TRBJ2-1, the V gene TRBV7-2; the match to TRBD1 covers 7 bases. Germline loops: CDR1 SGHTA, CDR2 FQGNSA. The CDR3 sequence is 15 residues long. J lost 2 bases, V lost 6 bases, and 7 bases had no gene match. The CDR3 protein is CASRTGIGTYNEQFF. The CDR3 region has the DNA TGTGCCAGCAGGACAGGGATTGGGACCTACAATGAGCAGTTCTTC.

CDR3 sequence: CAISEFQSNQPQHF. CDR3 coding DNA: TGTGCCATCAGTGAGTTCCAGAGCAATCAGCCCCAGCATTTT. J is TRBJ1-5 and V is TRBV10-3; no clear D gene. The CDR3 is made up of 14 amino acids. Germline V gives CDR1 ENHRY, CDR2 SYGVKD. V was pared by 1 base and J by 1 base, with 5 bases between.

V and J are TRBV6-5 and TRBJ1-5; 7 bases are a match to TRBD1. With V trimmed by 6 bases and J by 5 bases, 10 bases remained unmatched. Looked up from germline, CDR1 is MNHEY and CDR2 is SVGAGI. The CDR3 has 15 residues. CDR3 DNA sequence: TGTGCCAGCAGCTTGAACAGGGGTGGGGATCAGCCCCAGCATTTT. It codes for CASSLNRGGDQPQHF.

The chain uses TRBV27 and TRBJ1-1; 9 bases map to TRBD1. V lost 5 bases and J lost 5; bases outside the gene matches: 9. From germline, CDR1 is MNHEY and CDR2 SMNVEV (reference sequence). This CDR3 has 15 residues. The CDR3 is CASSPTGTGRTEAFF. In DNA, the CDR3 is TGTGCCAGCAGTCCCACCGGGACAGGGAGGACTGAAGCTTTCTTT.

The chain employs TRBV6-1 and TRBJ2-5; 7 bases line up with TRBD2. Germline assignment: CDR1 MNHNS and CDR2 SASEGT. After removal of 0 bases from V and 4 bases from J, the junction contained 11 bases not matched to a gene. The CDR3 extends over 17 amino acids. CDR3 DNA sequence: TGTGCCAGCAGTGAAGCGCTTCGCCGGGGGAGGGGAGAGACCCAGTACTTC. It yields the protein CASSEALRRGRGETQYF.

There are a few counts of this clone. The rearrangement joins TRBV2 to TRBJ1-2; no clear D. The CDR3 is 13 amino acids. CDR1 and CDR2 (germline): SNHLY, FYNNEI. The ends were cut back, 7 bases at V and 3 bases at J, with 12 bases in the middle. CDR3 DNA sequence: TGTGCCAGCAAGGTCCCAGACTACTATGGCTACACCTTC. Encoded protein: CASKVPDYYGYTF.

V usage is TRBV7-3 and J usage is TRBJ1-6, with TRBD1 as a possible D gene (5 bases). Germline V gene lookup returns CDR1 SGHTA and CDR2 FQGTGA. Trimming cost V 3 bases and J 9 bases, with 15 bases left between them. The CDR3 loop spans 15 amino acids. As DNA, the CDR3 is TGTGCCAGCAGCTTGCAGGGAGGGGATGGTTCACCCCTCCACTTT. Its translation is CASSLQGGDGSPLHF.

This chain uses TRBV14 with TRBJ1-2; the match to TRBD1 covers 9 bases. The CDR3 sequence is 16 residues long. The junction had 7 bases not matched to a gene; V was cut back by 1 base and J by 4 bases. CDR1 is SGHDN and CDR2 is FVKESK in the germline V gene. The CDR3 nucleotides are TGTGCCAGCAGCCAAGGGACAGGGGCTCGGAGCTATGGCTACACCTTC. This translates into CASSQGTGARSYGYTF.

The chain employs TRBV18 and TRBJ1-2; D is unclear. The germline V gene encodes CDR1 KGHSH and CDR2 LQKENI. V was shortened by 6 bases and J by 1 base, with 15 bases between the two germline ends. The CDR3 is made up of 15 amino acids. The CDR3 DNA sequence: TGTGCCAGCTCCCCCGCAGATTCTTATAACTATGGCTACACCTTC. Protein sequence: CASSPADSYNYGYTF.

This clone was observed a few times. CDR3 region: CASSSHRTAEAFF. DNA of the CDR3: TGTGCCAGCAGTTCCCACAGGACCGCTGAAGCTTTCTTT. The chain uses TRBV11-2 and TRBJ1-1; TRBD1 is a possible D gene (5 bases). Trimming stripped 6 bases from V and 6 bases from J, with 14 bases between. The CDR3 length is 13 residues. Germline lookup yields CDR1 SGHAT and CDR2 FQNNGV.

The chain is built from TRBV5-4 and TRBJ2-2, with TRBD1 matching over 7 bases. The J segment lost 7 bases and the V segment lost 0 bases, leaving 3 bases of the junction unmatched. The CDR3 is 14 amino acids. Germline CDR1 and CDR2: SGHNT and YYREEE (reference sequence). This chain's CDR3 is CASSLGQGYGELFF. The CDR3 region has the DNA TGTGCCAGCAGCTTGGGACAGGGTTACGGGGAGCTGTTTTTT.

V gene TRBV30 combines with J gene TRBJ1-1; 7 bases agree with TRBD1. CDR1 is GTSNPN and CDR2 is SVGIG in the germline V gene (reference sequence). The CDR3 is made up of 12 amino acids. Trimming removed 0 bases from V and 6 bases from J; junction bases left unmatched: 1. The DNA for the CDR3 is TGTGCCTGGAGTGTAGGACAGGCTGAAGCTTTCTTT. It specifies CAWSVGQAEAFF.

This chain uses TRBV5-4 with TRBJ1-6, with 7 bases fitting TRBD1. This CDR3 contains 16 residues. Germline loops: CDR1 SGHNT, CDR2 YYREEE (reference sequence). V gave up 4 bases and J gave up 3 bases; unmatched junction bases: 7. CDR3 in DNA: TGTGCCAGCAGCCCCCAAGGGGGCGGCTATAATTCACCCCTCCACTTT. It translates to CASSPQGGGYNSPLHF.

The V call is TRBV5-1, the J call TRBJ1-1; TRBD1 matches 7 bases. CDR1 SGHRS and CDR2 YFSETQ come from the germline V gene. V shed 0 bases, J shed 10 bases, and the junction held 6 bases outside the gene matches. This CDR3 has 13 amino acids. The CDR3 DNA follows: TGCGCCAGCAGCTTGGGGGACAGAGAAAGAGCTTTCTTT. Residues: CASSLGDRERAFF.

The chain uses TRBV29-1 and TRBJ1-1; possible D gene TRBD1, 5 bases. This CDR3 has 12 residues. Germline V CDR1 and CDR2: SQVTM, ANQGSEA. With 2 bases removed from V and 6 bases from J, the gap between germline ends came to 10 bases. CDR3 sequence reads: CSVEQGGPEAFF. CDR3 sequence (DNA): TGCAGCGTTGAACAGGGAGGACCTGAAGCTTTCTTT.

V gene TRBV6-5 combines with J gene TRBJ1-5, with 10 bases identical to TRBD1. CDR3 length: 15 residues. Germline CDR1 reads MNHEY; CDR2 reads SVGAGI. V trimming: 6 bases; J trimming: 5 bases; junction bases outside the gene matches: 7. CDR3: CASRRGQGNYQPQHF. CDR3 DNA sequence: TGTGCCAGCAGACGGGGACAGGGGAACTATCAGCCCCAGCATTTT.

The V call is TRBV5-1, the J call TRBJ2-7, with TRBD2 matching over 12 bases. Germline V lookup: CDR1 SGHRS, CDR2 YFSETQ. V lost 4 bases to trimming and J lost 1 base; unmatched junction nucleotides: 6. The CDR3 extends over 16 amino acids. The CDR3 loop is CASSPQTSGGSYEQYF. The CDR3 nucleotides read TGCGCCAGCAGCCCCCAGACTAGCGGGGGTTCCTACGAGCAGTACTTC.

The rearrangement uses TRBV7-9 and TRBJ2-1; 12 bases line up with TRBD2. The CDR3 sequence is 17 residues long. The germline V gene has CDR1 SEHNR and CDR2 FQNEAQ (reference sequence). After removal of 5 bases from V and 7 bases from J, the junction contained 12 bases not matched to a gene. The CDR3 sequence is CASSHSAPSGGANEQFF. In DNA, the CDR3 is TGTGCCAGCAGCCACTCCGCCCCTAGCGGGGGGGCGAATGAGCAGTTCTTC. The whole variable domain, remainder taken from reference TRBV7-9 and TRBJ2-1, is DTGVSQNPRHKITKRGQNVTFRCDPISEHNRLYWYRQTLGQGPEFLTYFQNEAQLEKSRLLSDRFSAERPKGSFSTLEIQRTEQGDSAMYLCASSHSAPSGGANEQFFGPGTRLTVL.

The rearrangement uses TRBV19 and TRBJ1-1; a possible D gene is TRBD1 (5 bases). Trimming took off 4 bases at V and 1 base at J, with 10 bases between the two ends. This CDR3 is 14 amino acids long. CDR1 is LNHDA, CDR2 SQIVND, per germline (reference sequence). The CDR3 DNA is TGTGCCAGTAGTAGGGGGGGAAGGAACACTGAAGCTTTCTTT. This gives the protein CASSRGGRNTEAFF.

The table lists this clone with many counts. This sequence joins TRBV6-6 and TRBJ1-2; D is unclear. The germline V gene encodes CDR1 MNHNY and CDR2 SVGAGI (reference sequence). The V end was cut by 7 bases, the J end by 6 bases, with 9 bases between. This CDR3 is built from 11 residues. CDR3 nucleotides: TGTGCCAGCACCGAGGGCAATGGCTACACCTTC. Its translation is CASTEGNGYTF.

In its sample, this clone was seen once. The chain uses TRBV5-1 and TRBJ1-1, with TRBD1 matching over 9 bases. This CDR3 contains 14 residues. Germline CDR1 SGHRS, CDR2 YFSETQ. The trim removed 4 bases at V and 5 bases at J, leaving 6 bases unmatched. CDR3 in DNA: TGCGCCAGCAGCCCCGGGACAGGGCATACTGAAGCTTTCTTT. Translation gives CASSPGTGHTEAFF.

V and J are TRBV7-2 and TRBJ2-5, with TRBD1 matching over 8 bases. In germline, CDR1 is SGHTA, CDR2 FQGNSA. V trimming: 1 base; J trimming: 3 bases; junction bases outside the gene matches: 4. This CDR3 spans 15 amino acids. Here the CDR3 reads CASSLVRTGKETQYF. The CDR3 nucleotides read TGTGCCAGCAGCTTAGTGAGGACAGGGAAAGAGACCCAGTACTTC.